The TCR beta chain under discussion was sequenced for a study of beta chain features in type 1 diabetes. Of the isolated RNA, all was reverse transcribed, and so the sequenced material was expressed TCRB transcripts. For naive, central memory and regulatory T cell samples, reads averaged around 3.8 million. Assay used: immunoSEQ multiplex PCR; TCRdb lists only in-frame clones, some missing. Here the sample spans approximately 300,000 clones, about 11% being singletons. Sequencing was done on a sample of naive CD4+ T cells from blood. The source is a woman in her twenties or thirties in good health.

DNA for the CDR3: TGTGCCAGTAGTATATTAGCGGGGACTACCGGGGAGCTGTTTTTT. Translated, it gives CASSILAGTTGELFF. The V and J genes are TRBV19 and TRBJ2-2; the match to TRBD2 covers 8 bases. The V segment lost 2 bases and the J segment 5 bases; nucleotides outside the gene matches: 4. Germline V CDR1 and CDR2: LNHDA, SQIVND (reference sequence). The CDR3 loop spans 15 amino acids. The variable domain in full, with the rest retrieved from reference TRBV19 and TRBJ2-2, is DGGITQSPKYLFRKEGQNVTLSCEQNLNHDAMYWYRQDPGQGLRLIYYSQIVNDFQKGDIAEGYSVSREKKESFPLTVTSAQKNPTAFYLCASSILAGTTGELFFGEGSRLTVL.